The entry below describes one T cell receptor (beta chain). Trimming removed 7 bases at V and 6 bases at J, with 18 bases between. CDR3 length equals 14 residues. Germline CDR1 reads LNHDA; CDR2 reads SQIVND (reference sequence). The entry originates in a study of control samples from healthy donors and cancer patients. The protocol was immunoSEQ multiplex PCR, while the TCRdb copy is restricted to in-frame clones and leaves out a portion. The sample yields about 110,000 clones, roughly 90% seen once. The chain couples TRBV19 to TRBJ1-1, with D tentatively TRBD1 (6 bases). The source material was PBMCs. This TCR was sampled from a woman aged 60-75 years with lung cancer. CDR3 sequence: CASTLTGRVAEAFF. CDR3 in DNA: TGTGCCAGTACCCTGACAGGTCGGGTGGCTGAAGCTTTCTTT.